Listed here are 5 T cell receptor beta chains from one sample, sequenced in a study of early T cells in non-severe SARS-CoV-2 infection. TCRdb passed the 5' RACE reads through MiXCR, listing each CDR3 protein once. The sample holds about 64,000 distinct CDR3 sequences; 4.9% are singletons and the top ten take 4.9%. Sequenced: whole blood. The receptor source for this set is an adult who was a healthcare worker with PCR-confirmed SARS-CoV-2 infection or an uninfected control (not recorded which).

In this sample, this clonotype turned up many times. The V gene is TRBV25-1, the J gene TRBJ2-3; 9 nucleotides line up with TRBD2. Germline CDR1 reads MGHDK; CDR2 reads SYGVNS. This CDR3 region has 16 residues. The V and J ends lost 1 base and 6 bases, in that order; junction bases with no gene match: 8. The CDR3 is CASSESRIAGEDTQYF. The CDR3, as DNA: TGTGCCAGCAGTGAATCCCGCATAGCGGGGGAGGATACGCAGTATTTT.

This clonotype was counted a few times. The chain couples TRBV6-2 or TRBV6-3 to TRBJ2-1; D is ambiguous. Germline CDR1 and CDR2: MNHEY and SVGEGT. CDR3 length: 13 amino acids. Trimming removed 6 bases at V and 4 bases at J, with 10 bases between. The CDR3 region is CASSRASYNEQFF. CDR3 bases: TGTGCCAGCAGCCGGGCCTCGTACAATGAGCAGTTCTTC.

The V gene is TRBV6-5, the J gene TRBJ2-3; perhaps TRBD2 as D (5 bases). The CDR3 covers 15 residues. V was cut by 5 bases and J by 1 base, with 13 bases left in between. Germline V gene sequence: CDR1 MNHEY, CDR2 SVGAGI. The CDR3 region is CASSRLAEGTDTQYF. DNA for the CDR3: TGTGCCAGCAGTCGTCTAGCAGAAGGCACAGATACGCAGTATTTT.

This clonotype came up a few times. V and J are TRBV5-6 and TRBJ2-3; possible D gene TRBD1, 5 bases. CDR1 SGHDT and CDR2 YYEEEE come from the germline V gene. V lost 0 bases, J lost 6 bases, and 8 bases lay in between. This CDR3 comprises 13 residues. The CDR3 spells CASSLAGSDTQYF. The CDR3 DNA reads TGTGCCAGCAGCTTGGCAGGGTCGGATACGCAGTATTTT.

This clonotype was recorded at least ten times. The chain carries TRBV19 and TRBJ2-4, with 7 bases aligning to TRBD1. CDR3 length: 15 amino acids. V lost 5 bases, J lost 4 bases, and 8 bases stayed unmatched. Germline CDR1 and CDR2: LNHDA and SQIVND (reference sequence). This chain's CDR3 is CASSSLTGPKNIQYF. CDR3 DNA: TGTGCCAGTAGTTCTCTGACAGGGCCAAAAAACATTCAGTACTTC.